The 23 T cell receptor beta chains given below trace back to one sample, sequenced in a study of T cell repertoires in cytomegalovirus infection. Their recognized antigens are unknown. MiXCR was run by TCRdb on the reads, yielding one entry per CDR3 protein. Of about 46,000 distinct CDR3 sequences listed, roughly 20% are singletons. The sequenced sample was PBMCs, sequenced either directly or after in vitro stimulation (not recorded which). These receptors all come from a human donor in good health (CMV status not recorded). Some clones in this sample may be carry-over from other donors' samples.

This sequence joins TRBV5-5 and TRBJ2-5; weak D call: TRBD2 (7 bases). V was cut by 5 bases and J by 5 bases, with 13 bases left in between. There are 13 residues in the CDR3. Per germline, CDR1 SGHKS and CDR2 YYEKEE (reference sequence). Written as DNA, the CDR3 is TGTGCCAGCAGTGGGGGGGCAGTCGAGACCCAGTACTTC. Protein product: CASSGGAVETQYF. The variable domain in full, completed from reference TRBV5-5 and TRBJ2-5, reads DAGVTQSPTHLIKTRGQQVTLRCSPISGHKSVSWYQQVLGQGPQFIFQYYEKEERGRGNFPDRFSARQFPNYSSELNVNALLLGDSALYLCASSGGAVETQYFGPGTRLLVL.

DNA of the CDR3: TGTGCCAGCAGGGGGGACAGGGGCAATGAGCAGTTCTTC. This encodes CASRGDRGNEQFF. J is TRBJ2-1 and V is TRBV2; TRBD1 agrees at 10 bases. The CDR3 is made up of 13 amino acids. Unmatched junction bases numbered 2, after V lost 6 bases and J lost 6 bases. CDR1 and CDR2 from the germline V gene are SNHLY and FYNNEI.

The genes are TRBV4-2 and TRBJ2-7; no clear D. Germline V gene sequence: CDR1 LGHNA, CDR2 YNFKEQ. The CDR3 is 14 amino acids. V lost 5 bases and J 1 base, leaving 12 bases between the germline ends. CDR3 region: CASSSPSNSYEQYF. Written as DNA, the CDR3 is TGTGCCAGCAGCTCACCTTCTAATTCCTACGAGCAGTACTTC.

This clonotype appeared many times. The J gene is TRBJ2-5, the V gene TRBV15, with D uncertain. The V end lost 1 base, the J end lost 3 bases, and 6 bases lay between the germline ends. Germline-derived CDR1 and CDR2 are LNHNV and YYDKDF (reference sequence). The CDR3 sequence is 13 residues long. CDR3 residues: CATSRGTEETQYF. CDR3 coding DNA: TGTGCCACCAGCAGAGGTACCGAAGAGACCCAGTACTTC.

The gene calls are TRBV18 and TRBJ2-1; D tentatively fits TRBD1 or TRBD2 (6 bases each). V was shortened by 3 bases and J by 7 bases, with 13 bases between the two germline ends. The CDR3 is made up of 14 amino acids. Germline-derived CDR1 and CDR2 are KGHSH and LQKENI. The CDR3 DNA reads as TGTGCCAGCTCACCGAGGGGGGAGAGGAATGAGCAGTTCTTC. Translated, it gives CASSPRGERNEQFF. The complete variable domain, with remaining parts taken from reference TRBV18 and TRBJ2-1, reads NAGVMQNPRHLVRRRGQEARLRCSPMKGHSHVYWYRQLPEEGLKFMVYLQKENIIDESGMPKERFSAEFPKEGPSILRIQQVVRGDSAAYFCASSPRGERNEQFFGPGTRLTVL.

The chain has TRBV20-1 and TRBJ1-6; D might be TRBD1 (6 bases). The CDR3 is 13 residues long. V was clipped by 1 base and J by 9 bases, with 10 bases between them. The V gene's germline CDR1 is DFQATT and CDR2 SNEGSKA (reference sequence). The CDR3 DNA reads as TGCAGTGCTAGAGGGGGGCCAGTTTCACCCCTCCACTTT. As protein: CSARGGPVSPLHF.

The table lists this clonotype with many counts. CDR3 in DNA: TGCAGCGTTGAAGCGCCCTCCACGGATATCACAGATACGCAGTATTTT. Encoded protein: CSVEAPSTDITDTQYF. V gene TRBV29-1 combines with J gene TRBJ2-3, with unresolved D. Looked up from germline, CDR1 is SQVTM and CDR2 is ANQGSEA. The CDR3 covers 16 residues. Trimming stripped 1 base from V and 2 bases from J, with 16 bases between.

The V gene is TRBV28, the J gene TRBJ1-2; unclear D gene. Germline values: CDR1 MDHEN, CDR2 SYDVKM. The ends were cut back, 4 bases at V and 0 bases at J, with 12 bases in the middle. The length of the CDR3 is 15 residues. Here the CDR3 reads CASSSPRGSNYGYTF. The CDR3 DNA follows: TGTGCCAGCAGTTCCCCTCGGGGATCTAACTATGGCTACACCTTC.

This clonotype was counted between two and nine times. In DNA, the CDR3 is TGTGCCAGCAGCTTGGGTCCTCTAAACACTGAAGCTTTCTTT. Amino acids: CASSLGPLNTEAFF. This chain uses TRBV5-6 with TRBJ1-1; D is unresolved. Germline V gene sequence: CDR1 SGHDT, CDR2 YYEEEE. Trimming left V 0 bases short and J 2 bases short, with 8 bases between. This CDR3 has 14 residues. Filled out from reference TRBV5-6 and TRBJ1-1, the complete variable domain reads DAGVTQSPTHLIKTRGQQVTLRCSPKSGHDTVSWYQQALGQGPQFIFQYYEEEERQRGNFPDRFSGHQFPNYSSELNVNALLLGDSALYLCASSLGPLNTEAFFGQGTRLTVV.

Ten or more counts support this clonotype. The rearrangement joins TRBV20-1 to TRBJ2-6; D is possibly TRBD1 (6 bases). CDR1 and CDR2 (germline): DFQATT, SNEGSKA (reference sequence). V lost 5 bases to trimming and J lost 1 base, with 12 bases between them. The CDR3 has 15 residues. CDR3 residues: CSAGGRSSGANVLTF. CDR3 DNA sequence: TGCAGTGCTGGGGGCAGGTCTTCTGGGGCCAACGTCCTGACTTTC.

This clonotype was recorded many times. This chain uses TRBV4-1 with TRBJ2-5, with D perhaps being TRBD1 or TRBD2 (5 bases each). CDR1 and CDR2 from the germline V gene are MGHRA and YSYEKL. CDR3 length: 15 amino acids. Trimming stripped 2 bases from V and 5 bases from J, with 15 bases between. CDR3 sequence reads: CASSQFPGPKETQYF. The CDR3 bases are TGCGCCAGCAGCCAATTCCCGGGACCGAAGGAGACCCAGTACTTC.

In its sample, this clonotype is medium-sized. The gene calls are TRBV12-3 or TRBV12-4 and TRBJ1-1; D is unresolved. The CDR3 has 11 residues. Deletions cut 3 bases from V and 6 bases from J, with 5 bases between. DNA for the CDR3: TGTGCCAGCAGTTTGGCTGCTGAAGCTTTCTTT. It yields the protein CASSLAAEAFF.

Many counts were recorded for this clonotype. The chain is built from TRBV20-1 and TRBJ2-3; 8 bases fit TRBD2. The CDR3 totals 13 residues. Unmatched junction bases numbered 4, after V lost 6 bases and J lost 2 bases. Germline assignment: CDR1 DFQATT and CDR2 SNEGSKA (reference sequence). CDR3 sequence reads: CSAPGLATDTQYF. As DNA, the CDR3 is TGCAGTGCCCCTGGACTAGCCACAGATACGCAGTATTTT.

This clonotype showed up just a few times. The rearrangement links TRBV6-5 to TRBJ1-2; 10 bases are a match to TRBD1. The V segment lost 6 bases and the J segment 3 bases; nucleotides outside the gene matches: 4. The V gene's germline CDR1 is MNHEY and CDR2 SVGAGI. This CDR3 comprises 14 residues. The chain's CDR3 is CASRDRGFDYGYTF. CDR3 DNA sequence: TGTGCCAGCAGGGACAGGGGGTTTGACTATGGCTACACCTTC.

This clonotype has more than one count but fewer than ten. V is TRBV9 and J is TRBJ2-2; D unclear. CDR3 length equals 13 residues. The V end was cut by 0 bases, the J end by 8 bases, with 8 bases between. Germline values: CDR1 SGDLS, CDR2 YYNGEE. CDR3 DNA sequence: TGTGCCAGCAGCGTAGATTTGGAGGGGGAGCTGTTTTTT. Amino acids: CASSVDLEGELFF.

This clonotype was detected ten times or more. V gene TRBV7-2 combines with J gene TRBJ2-2; D is perhaps TRBD2 (5 bases). The CDR3 has 15 residues. V was clipped by 2 bases and J by 6 bases, with 13 bases between them. Per the germline V gene, CDR1 is SGHTA and CDR2 is FQGNSA. The CDR3 bases are TGTGCCAGCAGCTTACCCAGGACGGAGGCCGGGGAGCTGTTTTTT. Protein sequence: CASSLPRTEAGELFF.

The chain links TRBV10-3 to TRBJ2-5; TRBD2 is a possible D gene (6 bases). V was clipped by 4 bases and J by 1 base, with 13 bases between them. From germline, CDR1 is ENHRY and CDR2 SYGVKD. The CDR3 length is 15 residues. CDR3 amino acids: CAISATSPPQETQYF. The CDR3 nucleotides read TGTGCCATCAGTGCGACTAGTCCTCCCCAAGAGACCCAGTACTTC.

This clonotype showed up just a few times. The V call is TRBV28, the J call TRBJ2-1; 9 bases map to TRBD2. The CDR3 is 15 amino acids. From germline, CDR1 is MDHEN and CDR2 SYDVKM. Trimming cost V 7 bases and J 5 bases; bases outside gene matches: 9. The CDR3 loop is CASIPAGGPHNEQFF. CDR3 coding DNA: TGTGCCAGCATCCCTGCGGGGGGGCCACACAATGAGCAGTTCTTC.

The CDR3 loop reads CASSPSPGETQYF. CDR3 in DNA: TGTGCCAGCAGCCCCTCCCCCGGGGAGACCCAGTACTTC. The J gene is TRBJ2-5, the V gene TRBV7-2; D unresolved. Germline V gene sequence: CDR1 SGHTA, CDR2 FQGNSA. Between the trimmed V and J ends, which lost 5 bases and 5 bases, there was a span of 12 bases. This CDR3 has 13 residues.

This clonotype was seen a handful of times. The rearrangement joins TRBV20-1 to TRBJ1-2; D gene uncertain. The CDR3 loop spans 14 amino acids. Per germline, CDR1 DFQATT and CDR2 SNEGSKA (reference sequence). V gave up 6 bases and J gave up 4 bases, with 18 bases separating them. CDR3 region: CSASDRGPSYGYTF. The CDR3 DNA is TGCAGTGCGTCCGACCGAGGACCCTCCTATGGCTACACCTTC.

This clonotype has at least ten counts. The chain couples TRBV6-4 to TRBJ2-1, with D possibly matching TRBD2 (6 bases). V lost 3 bases, J lost 4 bases, and 13 bases lay in between. CDR1 is MRHNA, CDR2 SNTAGT, per germline. The length of the CDR3 is 15 residues. Written as DNA, the CDR3 is TGTGCCAGCAGTGAATCGGCGGGAACATACAATGAGCAGTTCTTC. This codes for CASSESAGTYNEQFF.

The chain combines TRBV3-1 with TRBJ2-1; no firm D call. This CDR3 has 15 residues. Trimming pared 3 bases from V and 0 bases from J, leaving 9 bases between. Germline CDR1 is LGHDT and CDR2 is YNNKEL (reference sequence). Here the CDR3 DNA reads TGTGCCAGCAGCCAGGACCAGTTCTCCTACAATGAGCAGTTCTTC. Translating it yields CASSQDQFSYNEQFF.

The V and J genes are TRBV3-1 and TRBJ2-5; 7 bases map to TRBD2. This CDR3 is 15 amino acids long. Germline V gene sequence: CDR1 LGHDT, CDR2 YNNKEL (reference sequence). J was trimmed by 1 base and V by 3 bases; bases with no gene match: 5. Here the CDR3 DNA reads TGTGCCAGCAGCCAGGGGAGCGGGGTCCAAGAGACCCAGTACTTC. Protein: CASSQGSGVQETQYF.